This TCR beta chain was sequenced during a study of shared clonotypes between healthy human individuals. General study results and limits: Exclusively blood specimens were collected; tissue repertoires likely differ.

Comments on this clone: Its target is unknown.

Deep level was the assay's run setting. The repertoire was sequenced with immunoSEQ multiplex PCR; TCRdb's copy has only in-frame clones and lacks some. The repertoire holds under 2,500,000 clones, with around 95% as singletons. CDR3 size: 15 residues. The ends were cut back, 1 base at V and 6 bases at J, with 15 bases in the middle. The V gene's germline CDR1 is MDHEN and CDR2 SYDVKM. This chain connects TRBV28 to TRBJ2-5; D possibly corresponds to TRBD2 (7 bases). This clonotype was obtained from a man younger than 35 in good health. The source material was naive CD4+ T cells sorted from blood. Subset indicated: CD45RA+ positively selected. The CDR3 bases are TGTGCCAGCAGTTTATATCGGGGGGCGGTGAAGACCCAGTACTTC. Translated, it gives CASSLYRGAVKTQYF.